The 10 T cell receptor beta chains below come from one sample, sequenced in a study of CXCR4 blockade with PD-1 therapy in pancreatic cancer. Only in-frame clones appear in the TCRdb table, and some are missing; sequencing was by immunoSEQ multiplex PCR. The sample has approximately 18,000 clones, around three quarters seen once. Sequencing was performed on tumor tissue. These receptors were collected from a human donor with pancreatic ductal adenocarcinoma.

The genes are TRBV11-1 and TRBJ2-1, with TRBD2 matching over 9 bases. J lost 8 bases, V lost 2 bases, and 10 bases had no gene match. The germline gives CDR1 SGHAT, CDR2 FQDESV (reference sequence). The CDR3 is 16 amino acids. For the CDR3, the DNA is TGTGCCAGCAGCTTAACCACTAGCGGGCCATGGGATGAGCAGTTCTTC. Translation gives CASSLTTSGPWDEQFF.

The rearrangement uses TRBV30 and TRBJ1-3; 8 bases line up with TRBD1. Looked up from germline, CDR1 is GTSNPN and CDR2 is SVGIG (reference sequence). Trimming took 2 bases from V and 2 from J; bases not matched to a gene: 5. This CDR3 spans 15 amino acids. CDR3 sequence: CAWSIPTGAGNTIYF. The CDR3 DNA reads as TGTGCCTGGAGTATTCCGACAGGGGCTGGAAACACCATATATTTT.

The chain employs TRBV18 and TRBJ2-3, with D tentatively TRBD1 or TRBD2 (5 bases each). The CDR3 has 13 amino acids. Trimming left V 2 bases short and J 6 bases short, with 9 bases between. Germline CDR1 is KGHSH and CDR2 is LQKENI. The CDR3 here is CASSPMGEDTQYF. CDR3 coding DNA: TGTGCCAGCTCACCAATGGGGGAGGATACGCAGTATTTT.

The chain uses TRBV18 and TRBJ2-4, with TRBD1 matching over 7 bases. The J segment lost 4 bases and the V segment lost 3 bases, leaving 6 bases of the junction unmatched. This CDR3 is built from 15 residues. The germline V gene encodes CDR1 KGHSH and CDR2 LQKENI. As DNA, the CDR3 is TGTGCCAGCTCACCCTCCACAGGGGAAAAAAACATTCAGTACTTC. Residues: CASSPSTGEKNIQYF.

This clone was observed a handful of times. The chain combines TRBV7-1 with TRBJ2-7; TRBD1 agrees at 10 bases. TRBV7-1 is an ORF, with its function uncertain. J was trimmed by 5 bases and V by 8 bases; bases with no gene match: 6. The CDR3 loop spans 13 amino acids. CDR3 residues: CASSGQGRNEQYF. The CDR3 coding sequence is TGTGCCAGCTCGGGACAGGGGAGAAACGAGCAGTACTTC.

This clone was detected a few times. The DNA of the CDR3 is TGTGCCAGCAGTGCTGACTTAGGCGGGGAGCTGTTTTTT. Amino acid sequence: CASSADLGGELFF. The J gene is TRBJ2-2, the V gene TRBV2; D uncertain. The CDR3 spans 13 residues. Germline V gives CDR1 SNHLY, CDR2 FYNNEI. The germline V and J ends were trimmed by 4 bases and 7 bases, with 10 bases remaining between them.

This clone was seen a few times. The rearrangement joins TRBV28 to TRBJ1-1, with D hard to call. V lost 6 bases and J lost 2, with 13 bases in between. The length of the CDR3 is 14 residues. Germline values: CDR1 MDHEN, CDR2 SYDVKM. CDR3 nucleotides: TGTGCCAGCAGGGAAAATGTTGGCAACACTGAAGCTTTCTTT. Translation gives CASRENVGNTEAFF. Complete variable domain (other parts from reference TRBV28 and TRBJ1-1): DVKVTQSSRYLVKRTGEKVFLECVQDMDHENMFWYRQDPGLGLRLIYFSYDVKMKEKGDIPEGYSVSREKKERFSLILESASTNQTSMYLCASRENVGNTEAFFGQGTRLTVV.

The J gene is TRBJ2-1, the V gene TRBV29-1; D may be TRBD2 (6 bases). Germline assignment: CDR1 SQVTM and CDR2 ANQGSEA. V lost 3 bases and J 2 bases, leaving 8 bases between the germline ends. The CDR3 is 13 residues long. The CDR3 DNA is TGCAGCGTTGAGCGGGACCCCTACAATGAGCAGTTCTTC. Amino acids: CSVERDPYNEQFF.

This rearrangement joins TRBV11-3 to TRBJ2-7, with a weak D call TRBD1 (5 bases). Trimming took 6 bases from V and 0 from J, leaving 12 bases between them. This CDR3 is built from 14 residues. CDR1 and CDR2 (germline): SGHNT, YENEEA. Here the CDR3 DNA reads TGTGCCAGCAGATACAGGAGTAGCTCCTACGAGCAGTACTTC. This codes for CASRYRSSSYEQYF.

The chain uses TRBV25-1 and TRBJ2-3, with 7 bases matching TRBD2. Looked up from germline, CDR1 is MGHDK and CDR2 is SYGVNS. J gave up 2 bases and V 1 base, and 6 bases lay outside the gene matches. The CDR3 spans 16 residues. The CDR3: CASSELSSGPTDTQYF. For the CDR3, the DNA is TGTGCCAGCAGTGAATTGTCTAGCGGACCCACAGATACGCAGTATTTT.